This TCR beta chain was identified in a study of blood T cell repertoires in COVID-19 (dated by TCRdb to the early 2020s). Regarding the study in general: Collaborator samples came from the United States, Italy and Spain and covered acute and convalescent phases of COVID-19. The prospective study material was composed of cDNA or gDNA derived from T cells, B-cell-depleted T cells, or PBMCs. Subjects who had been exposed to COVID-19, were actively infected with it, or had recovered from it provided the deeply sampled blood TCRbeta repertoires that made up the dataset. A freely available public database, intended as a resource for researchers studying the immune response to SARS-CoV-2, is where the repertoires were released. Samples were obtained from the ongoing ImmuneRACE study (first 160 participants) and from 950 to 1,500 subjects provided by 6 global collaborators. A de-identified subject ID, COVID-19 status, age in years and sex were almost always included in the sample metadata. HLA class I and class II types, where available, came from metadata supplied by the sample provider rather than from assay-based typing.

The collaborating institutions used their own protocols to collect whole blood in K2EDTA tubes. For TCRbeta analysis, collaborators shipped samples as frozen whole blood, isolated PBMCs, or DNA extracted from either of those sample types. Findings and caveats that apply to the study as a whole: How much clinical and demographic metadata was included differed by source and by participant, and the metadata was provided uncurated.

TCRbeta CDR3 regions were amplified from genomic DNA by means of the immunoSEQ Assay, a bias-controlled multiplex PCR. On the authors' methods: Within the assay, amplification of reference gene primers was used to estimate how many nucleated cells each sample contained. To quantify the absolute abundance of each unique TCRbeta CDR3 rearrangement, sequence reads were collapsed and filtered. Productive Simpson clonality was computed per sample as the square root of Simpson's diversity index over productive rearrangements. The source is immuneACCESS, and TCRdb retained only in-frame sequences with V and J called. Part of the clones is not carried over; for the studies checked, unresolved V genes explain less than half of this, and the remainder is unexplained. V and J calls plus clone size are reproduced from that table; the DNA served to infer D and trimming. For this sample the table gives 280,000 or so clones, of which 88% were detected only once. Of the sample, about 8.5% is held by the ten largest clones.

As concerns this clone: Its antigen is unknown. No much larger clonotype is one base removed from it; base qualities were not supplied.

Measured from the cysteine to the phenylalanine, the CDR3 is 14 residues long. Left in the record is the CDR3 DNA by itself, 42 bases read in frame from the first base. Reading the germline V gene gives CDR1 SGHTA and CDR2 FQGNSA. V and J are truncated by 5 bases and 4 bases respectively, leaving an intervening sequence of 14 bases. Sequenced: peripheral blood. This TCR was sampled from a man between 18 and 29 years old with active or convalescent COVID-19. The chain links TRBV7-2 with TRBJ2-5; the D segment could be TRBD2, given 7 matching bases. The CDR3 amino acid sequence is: CASSQGGGRETQYF. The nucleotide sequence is TGTGCCAGCAGCCAAGGGGGGGGGCGAGAGACCCAGTACTTC.